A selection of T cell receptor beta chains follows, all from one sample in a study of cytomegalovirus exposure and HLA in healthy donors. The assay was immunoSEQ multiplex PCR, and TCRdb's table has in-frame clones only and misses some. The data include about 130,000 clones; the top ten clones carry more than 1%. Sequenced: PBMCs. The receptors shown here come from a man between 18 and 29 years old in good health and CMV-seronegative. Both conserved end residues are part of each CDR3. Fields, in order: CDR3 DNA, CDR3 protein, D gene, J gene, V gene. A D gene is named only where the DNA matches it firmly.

CDR3 DNA: TGTGCCGGAGGGTACGTCAATCAGCCCCAGCATTTT
CDR3 protein: CAGGYVNQPQHF
D gene: -
J gene: TRBJ1-5
V gene: TRBV6-5

CDR3 DNA: TGTGCCAGCAGTATACAGGGGGCATTGGATGGCTACACCTTC
CDR3 protein: CASSIQGALDGYTF
D gene: TRBD1
J gene: TRBJ1-2
V gene: TRBV25-1

CDR3 DNA: TGCGCCAGCAGCTTCCGGGGGGGCCCTCGGGCCCAGTACTTC
CDR3 protein: CASSFRGGPRAQYF
D gene: TRBD2
J gene: TRBJ2-5
V gene: TRBV5-1

CDR3 DNA: TGTGCCAGCAGTTTAGGGACAGTTAACTACAATGAGCAGTTCTTC
CDR3 protein: CASSLGTVNYNEQFF
D gene: TRBD1
J gene: TRBJ2-1
V gene: TRBV27

CDR3 DNA: TGTGCCAGTAGCCTGGACAGAGCCTACGAGCAGTACTTC
CDR3 protein: CASSLDRAYEQYF
D gene: -
J gene: TRBJ2-7
V gene: TRBV19

CDR3 DNA: TGCAGCGTTGAAGACGGCCGGGACAGATCTTACGAGCAGTACTTC
CDR3 protein: CSVEDGRDRSYEQYF
D gene: TRBD1
J gene: TRBJ2-7
V gene: TRBV29-1

CDR3 DNA: TGTGCCAGCAGCCTACTTATGAACACTGAAGCTTTCTTT
CDR3 protein: CASSLLMNTEAFF
D gene: -
J gene: TRBJ1-1
V gene: TRBV11-3

CDR3 DNA: TGTGCCAGCAGCTTATGGACTAGCGGGACTGATCGGAACATTCAGTACTTC
CDR3 protein: CASSLWTSGTDRNIQYF
D gene: TRBD2
J gene: TRBJ2-4
V gene: TRBV11-2

CDR3 DNA: TGTGCCAGTAGACAGGGTATTTATTACGAGCAGTACTTC
CDR3 protein: CASRQGIYYEQYF
D gene: TRBD1
J gene: TRBJ2-7
V gene: TRBV6-1

CDR3 DNA: TGTGCCAGCTCACCTCTGGACAGGTTTGGCACTGAAGCTTTCTTT
CDR3 protein: CASSPLDRFGTEAFF
D gene: TRBD1
J gene: TRBJ1-1
V gene: TRBV18

CDR3 DNA: TGCGCCAGCAGCAAACTCCGTAGGGACAGGGGTCGTAATGAGCAGTTCTTC
CDR3 protein: CASSKLRRDRGRNEQFF
D gene: TRBD1
J gene: TRBJ2-1
V gene: TRBV5-1

CDR3 DNA: TGTGCCAGCAGCTCCCCGGGCGGGGCTGGAAACACCATATATTTT
CDR3 protein: CASSSPGGAGNTIYF
D gene: -
J gene: TRBJ1-3
V gene: TRBV7-6

CDR3 DNA: TGTGCCAGTAGTTTGGGAGAAGCAGATACGCAGTATTTT
CDR3 protein: CASSLGEADTQYF
D gene: -
J gene: TRBJ2-3
V gene: TRBV19

CDR3 DNA: TGCGCCAGCACCGACCGGGGAGATAACACTGAAGCTTTCTTT
CDR3 protein: CASTDRGDNTEAFF
D gene: -
J gene: TRBJ1-1
V gene: TRBV5-1

CDR3 DNA: TGTGCCAGCAGTGAAGATTTCGGACCTCGCGGGTGTTTT
CDR3 protein: CASSEDFGPRGCF
D gene: -
J gene: TRBJ1-4
V gene: TRBV6-1

CDR3 DNA: TGTGCCAGCAGCTTAGCATCGTCACAGGGATATGGCTACACCTTC
CDR3 protein: CASSLASSQGYGYTF
D gene: -
J gene: TRBJ1-2
V gene: TRBV11-2

CDR3 DNA: TGTGCCAGCAGCTTCCCGCAGGCGTCCGGAGAGACCCAGTACTTC
CDR3 protein: CASSFPQASGETQYF
D gene: -
J gene: TRBJ2-5
V gene: TRBV5-4

CDR3 DNA: TGTGCCACCCAGGGGGATTGGAACACTGAAGCTTTCTTT
CDR3 protein: CATQGDWNTEAFF
D gene: TRBD1
J gene: TRBJ1-1
V gene: TRBV6-1

CDR3 DNA: TGTGCCAGTAGTACCCCGGGATCCACAGATACGCAGTATTTT
CDR3 protein: CASSTPGSTDTQYF
D gene: -
J gene: TRBJ2-3
V gene: TRBV19

CDR3 DNA: TGTGCCAGCAGCAACCGGGACAGCTCCTACGAGCAGTACTTC
CDR3 protein: CASSNRDSSYEQYF
D gene: TRBD1
J gene: TRBJ2-7
V gene: TRBV9

CDR3 DNA: TGTGCCAGCAGGCCCCTTACGGTAGATACGCAGTATTTT
CDR3 protein: CASRPLTVDTQYF
D gene: -
J gene: TRBJ2-3
V gene: TRBV6-5

CDR3 DNA: TGTGCTAGTGGTAGCGGGGGGCCTGAAGCTTTCTTT
CDR3 protein: CASGSGGPEAFF
D gene: -
J gene: TRBJ1-1
V gene: TRBV12-5

CDR3 DNA: TGTGCCAGCAGCCCGACAGGGGGCATCTATGGCTACACCTTC
CDR3 protein: CASSPTGGIYGYTF
D gene: TRBD1
J gene: TRBJ1-2
V gene: TRBV27

CDR3 DNA: TGTGCCAGCAGCGGAGGGGCAGCCTACTATGGCTACACCTTC
CDR3 protein: CASSGGAAYYGYTF
D gene: -
J gene: TRBJ1-2
V gene: TRBV28

CDR3 DNA: TGTGCCAGCCGGACAGGGGCGCGAAGCTACACCTTC
CDR3 protein: CASRTGARSYTF
D gene: TRBD1
J gene: TRBJ1-2
V gene: TRBV27

CDR3 DNA: TGTGCCAGCAGCACAGGGAGAAGCACAGATACGCAGTATTTT
CDR3 protein: CASSTGRSTDTQYF
D gene: -
J gene: TRBJ2-3
V gene: TRBV5-8

CDR3 DNA: TGTGCCAGCAGTTTTAGTAATTCACCCCTCCACTTT
CDR3 protein: CASSFSNSPLHF
D gene: -
J gene: TRBJ1-6
V gene: TRBV27

CDR3 DNA: TGTGCCAGCAGCCGCGTGGAGGGAATTGAGACCCAGTACTTC
CDR3 protein: CASSRVEGIETQYF
D gene: -
J gene: TRBJ2-5
V gene: TRBV27

CDR3 DNA: TGTGCCAGCAGCGGTCCAAGGGGGAGCTCCTACAATGAGCAGTTCTTC
CDR3 protein: CASSGPRGSSYNEQFF
D gene: -
J gene: TRBJ2-1
V gene: TRBV7-9

CDR3 DNA: TGTGCCTGGAGTGGGATAGCGGGAGGAGAGACCCAGTACTTC
CDR3 protein: CAWSGIAGGETQYF
D gene: TRBD2
J gene: TRBJ2-5
V gene: TRBV30

CDR3 DNA: TGTGCCAGTCCGATTAGCCCCGGATGGACTGAAGCTTTCTTT
CDR3 protein: CASPISPGWTEAFF
D gene: -
J gene: TRBJ1-1
V gene: TRBV6-5

CDR3 DNA: TGTGCCAGCAGCTTGGGGCAGTCCAATCAGCCCCAGCATTTT
CDR3 protein: CASSLGQSNQPQHF
D gene: -
J gene: TRBJ1-5
V gene: TRBV5-6

CDR3 DNA: TGTGCCAGCAGTGAATATACCTACGAGCAGTACTTC
CDR3 protein: CASSEYTYEQYF
D gene: -
J gene: TRBJ2-7
V gene: TRBV6-1

CDR3 DNA: TGTGCCAGCTCACCGGGACTAGCGGGGGGCTTTAACGAGGAGACCCAGTACTTC
CDR3 protein: CASSPGLAGGFNEETQYF
D gene: TRBD2
J gene: TRBJ2-5
V gene: TRBV18

CDR3 DNA: TGTGCCAGCTCAGTTTCTGGCCCACAGGGTATCTACGAGCAGTACTTC
CDR3 protein: CASSVSGPQGIYEQYF
D gene: -
J gene: TRBJ2-7
V gene: TRBV18

CDR3 DNA: TGTGCCAGCAGTGAATGGGCCGGACAGGGGCGGAAAAACTATGGCTACACCTTC
CDR3 protein: CASSEWAGQGRKNYGYTF
D gene: TRBD1
J gene: TRBJ1-2
V gene: TRBV6-1

CDR3 DNA: TGCGCCAGCAGCCCCCTGGACACCTCTGGAAACACCATATATTTT
CDR3 protein: CASSPLDTSGNTIYF
D gene: -
J gene: TRBJ1-3
V gene: TRBV5-1

CDR3 DNA: TGCAGCGTTGGGAGGGGGGGCCGATTAACAGATACGCAGTATTTT
CDR3 protein: CSVGRGGRLTDTQYF
D gene: -
J gene: TRBJ2-3
V gene: TRBV29-1

CDR3 DNA: TGTGCCAGCAGGGGACAGGGGAACAATGAGCAGTTCTTC
CDR3 protein: CASRGQGNNEQFF
D gene: TRBD1
J gene: TRBJ2-1
V gene: TRBV27

CDR3 DNA: TGCGCCAGCAGCCAAGACAGGGGACTAAAGTACTTC
CDR3 protein: CASSQDRGLKYF
D gene: -
J gene: TRBJ2-5
V gene: TRBV4-1

CDR3 DNA: TGTGCCAGCAGCCGGGACTTCGGGGGCGGGGAGCTGTTTTTT
CDR3 protein: CASSRDFGGGELFF
D gene: -
J gene: TRBJ2-2
V gene: TRBV6-5

CDR3 DNA: TGCAGCGTTGAAGAATCAGGGGCCACTGAAGCTTTCTTT
CDR3 protein: CSVEESGATEAFF
D gene: -
J gene: TRBJ1-1
V gene: TRBV29-1

CDR3 DNA: TGCGCCAGCAGCTTGGCCCAGGCCTCCTACGAGCAGTACTTC
CDR3 protein: CASSLAQASYEQYF
D gene: -
J gene: TRBJ2-7
V gene: TRBV5-1

CDR3 DNA: TGTGCCAGCTCAATATACAGGGGGCAGGACACTGAAGCTTTCTTT
CDR3 protein: CASSIYRGQDTEAFF
D gene: TRBD1
J gene: TRBJ1-1
V gene: TRBV18

CDR3 DNA: TGTGCCAGCAGTGAAACGGGTAGCAATCAGCCCCAGCATTTT
CDR3 protein: CASSETGSNQPQHF
D gene: -
J gene: TRBJ1-5
V gene: TRBV6-1

CDR3 DNA: TGCGCCAGCAGCCAAGGCAGAAATATCTACGAGCAGTACTTC
CDR3 protein: CASSQGRNIYEQYF
D gene: -
J gene: TRBJ2-7
V gene: TRBV4-1

CDR3 DNA: TGTGCCAGCCCCGGGGTTACCGACACAGATACGCAGTATTTT
CDR3 protein: CASPGVTDTDTQYF
D gene: -
J gene: TRBJ2-3
V gene: TRBV7-9

CDR3 DNA: TGCGCCAGCAGCCCGGGACTAGCAACACCGACATCCTACAATGAGCAGTTCTTC
CDR3 protein: CASSPGLATPTSYNEQFF
D gene: TRBD2
J gene: TRBJ2-1
V gene: TRBV5-1

CDR3 DNA: TGCGCCAGCAGCTTGGATACAGGGGAGTCAGATACGCAGTATTTT
CDR3 protein: CASSLDTGESDTQYF
D gene: TRBD1
J gene: TRBJ2-3
V gene: TRBV5-1

CDR3 DNA: TGTGCCAGCAGGCGTCGAGCGGGAGGGCAAACAGATACGCAGTATTTT
CDR3 protein: CASRRRAGGQTDTQYF
D gene: TRBD2
J gene: TRBJ2-3
V gene: TRBV28

CDR3 DNA: TGTGCCAGCAGTTCCGACAGGGGCTCTGGAAACACCATATATTTT
CDR3 protein: CASSSDRGSGNTIYF
D gene: TRBD1
J gene: TRBJ1-3
V gene: TRBV28

CDR3 DNA: TGTGCCAGCAGCTTCCGACCCCGGCTGGAGAATGAAAAACTGTTTTTT
CDR3 protein: CASSFRPRLENEKLFF
D gene: -
J gene: TRBJ1-4
V gene: TRBV5-5

CDR3 DNA: TGTGCCAGCACCGATTGGGGGGACAGGACCTACGAGCAGTACTTC
CDR3 protein: CASTDWGDRTYEQYF
D gene: TRBD1
J gene: TRBJ2-7
V gene: TRBV11-2

CDR3 DNA: TGCGCCAGCATGAATTTACCGTGGAGTACGAATGAGCAGTTCTTC
CDR3 protein: CASMNLPWSTNEQFF
D gene: -
J gene: TRBJ2-1
V gene: TRBV5-1

CDR3 DNA: TGTGCTAGTGGTTTGGGCGGGGACACAGATACGCAGTATTTT
CDR3 protein: CASGLGGDTDTQYF
D gene: -
J gene: TRBJ2-3
V gene: TRBV12-5

CDR3 DNA: TGTGCCAGCAGTCCCCAGACAATCGGAAACACCATATATTTT
CDR3 protein: CASSPQTIGNTIYF
D gene: -
J gene: TRBJ1-3
V gene: TRBV28

CDR3 DNA: TGTGCCAGCAGCACCGGGACTAGCGGAGATTACAATGAGCAGTTCTTC
CDR3 protein: CASSTGTSGDYNEQFF
D gene: TRBD2
J gene: TRBJ2-1
V gene: TRBV28